The entry below gives a single TCR beta chain sequence along with its context. Its antigen is currently unknown. The germline V gene has CDR1 KGHSH and CDR2 LQKENI. Trimming pared 2 bases from V and 2 bases from J, leaving 16 bases between. The CDR3 totals 16 residues. Patients with autoimmune history or systemic immunosuppression were excluded. The record originates from a study of OX40 agonist ivuxolimab in advanced cancers. About the study: The study enrolled dose-escalation patients with hepatocellular carcinoma, melanoma, renal cell or head and neck cancer.

The table came from immunoSEQ multiplex PCR; TCRdb's copy has only in-frame clones and leaves some out. The sample has some 27,000 clones; 86% are singletons. Study results and caveats: The study observed clonal expansion of CD4+ and CD8+ blood T cells by week 6 at 0.1 to 3.0 mg/kg. Partial responders at 0.1-3.0 mg/kg showed near-lowest clonal expansion.

The rearrangement links TRBV18 to TRBJ2-7; D possibly uses TRBD1 or TRBD2 (5 bases each). Material: CD4+ or CD8+ T cells sorted from blood, obtained in a trial of the OX40 agonist ivuxolimab. The clonotype comes from an adult with an advanced solid tumor such as melanoma, head and neck, liver or kidney cancer. The CDR3 spells CASSPTRGPDTYEQYF. The DNA for the CDR3 is TGTGCCAGCTCACCAACTAGGGGACCCGACACCTACGAGCAGTACTTC.